Listed below are T cell receptor beta chains from one sample, sequenced in a study of blood T cell repertoires in COVID-19. TCRdb's table, derived via immunoSEQ multiplex PCR, lists solely in-frame clones and lacks some. The profile shows 15,000 to 20,000 clones, about four fifths of them singletons. Sequenced material: peripheral blood. The receptors were gathered from a human donor in a cohort sampled during active COVID-19. CDR3s include the opening cysteine and the closing phenylalanine or tryptophan. D genes are given only for firm matches. Only some rows state a clone size, as once, few, many or a class for expanded clones.

size: -; V: TRBV6-5; D: TRBD2; J: TRBJ2-7; DNA: TGTGCCAGCAGTTCCCCGTGGACTAGCAAGTCGGACGAGCAGTACTTC; CDR3: CASSSPWTSKSDEQYF
size: -; V: TRBV28; D: -; J: TRBJ2-3; DNA: TGTGCCAGCAGTCCCGGGTTCCAGTTTCGGGTAGTTAGCGAACCCACAGATACGCAGTATTTT; CDR3: CASSPGFQFRVVSEPTDTQYF
size: few; V: TRBV6-6; D: -; J: TRBJ2-1; DNA: TGTGCCAGCAGTTCCCTCCGGGACAAACAAAACAATGAGCAGTTCTTC; CDR3: CASSSLRDKQNNEQFF
size: -; V: TRBV6-2/TRBV6-3; D: TRBD1; J: TRBJ1-5; DNA: TGTGCCAGCAGTTATAATGAATTGGGGACAGCCGATCAGCCCCAGCATTTT; CDR3: CASSYNELGTADQPQHF
size: -; V: TRBV2; D: -; J: TRBJ1-2; DNA: TGTGCCAGCAGTCCAGGGCTTGGAGGCTACACCTTC; CDR3: CASSPGLGGYTF
size: -; V: TRBV7-2; D: -; J: TRBJ2-7; DNA: TGTGCCAGCAGCTTAACCGGGACAAGGTACGAGCAGTACTTC; CDR3: CASSLTGTRYEQYF
size: -; V: TRBV12-3/TRBV12-4; D: -; J: TRBJ2-1; DNA: TGTGCCAGCACGCTTTCGGGTGAGCAGTTCTTC; CDR3: CASTLSGEQFF
size: -; V: TRBV21-1; D: -; J: TRBJ2-7; DNA: TGTGCCAGCACCAGGGACAGGGTAGGGTACGAGCAGTACTTC; CDR3: CASTRDRVGYEQYF
size: few; V: TRBV9; D: -; J: TRBJ1-6; DNA: TGTGCCAGCAGCTTTAGAGCGAATTCACCCCTCCACTTT; CDR3: CASSFRANSPLHF
size: once; V: TRBV2; D: -; J: TRBJ2-7; DNA: TGTGCCAGCAGCGGAGGACCCTCCTACGAGCAGTACTTC; CDR3: CASSGGPSYEQYF
size: -; V: TRBV27; D: TRBD1; J: TRBJ1-5; DNA: TGTGCCAGCAGTTTAGGACAGGGCAATCAGCCCCAGCATTTT; CDR3: CASSLGQGNQPQHF
size: once; V: TRBV29-1; D: TRBD1; J: TRBJ2-1; DNA: TGCAGCGTTTGGGGACAGCCTTCCTACAATGAGCAGTTCTTC; CDR3: CSVWGQPSYNEQFF
size: -; V: TRBV5-6; D: TRBD1; J: TRBJ2-3; DNA: TGTGCCAGCAGCTTGGGGGGGACAGGGTCTAGCACAGATACGCAGTATTTT; CDR3: CASSLGGTGSSTDTQYF
size: -; V: TRBV12-3/TRBV12-4; D: -; J: TRBJ2-4; DNA: TGTGCCAGCAGTTTTGAGGGCAAAAACATTCAGTACTTC; CDR3: CASSFEGKNIQYF
size: -; V: TRBV20-1; D: -; J: TRBJ1-5; DNA: TGCAGTGCTAGTAGGTCGGGGCAGCCCCAGCATTTT; CDR3: CSASRSGQPQHF
size: few; V: TRBV5-8; D: TRBD1; J: TRBJ1-5; DNA: TGTGCCAGCAGCTGGGGACTTGGGAAACAGGGGGTAACTAGCAATCAGCCCCAGCATTTT; CDR3: CASSWGLGKQGVTSNQPQHF
size: -; V: TRBV2; D: TRBD2; J: TRBJ2-7; DNA: TGTGCCAGCAGTGAACGCGGGGGCTACGAGCAGTACTTC; CDR3: CASSERGGYEQYF
size: -; V: TRBV14; D: -; J: TRBJ2-7; DNA: TGTGCCAGCAGCCCTCGGGCAGGGGCCTACGAGCAGTACTTC; CDR3: CASSPRAGAYEQYF
size: -; V: TRBV3-1/TRBV3-2; D: -; J: TRBJ2-1; DNA: TGTGCCAGCAGCCCCCCTGGAGGGAGGCGTGGCGAGCAGTTCTTC; CDR3: CASSPPGGRRGEQFF
size: -; V: TRBV28; D: -; J: TRBJ1-1; DNA: TGTGCCTCGGCCTACGGCGACATGAACACTGAAGCTTTCTTT; CDR3: CASAYGDMNTEAFF
size: -; V: TRBV18; D: TRBD1; J: TRBJ2-7; DNA: TGTGCCAGTCTCCCAGGACAGGGAGTTCGCGGCGAGCAGTACTTC; CDR3: CASLPGQGVRGEQYF
size: few; V: TRBV3-1/TRBV3-2; D: TRBD2; J: TRBJ2-5; DNA: TGTGCCAGCAGCCAAGACGAAGCGGGGCAAGAGACCCAGTACTTC; CDR3: CASSQDEAGQETQYF
size: -; V: TRBV7-2; D: -; J: TRBJ2-1; DNA: TGTGCCAGCAGCTTTGTCGGTAGCGCGGCCAATGAGCAGTTCTTC; CDR3: CASSFVGSAANEQFF
size: few; V: TRBV6-4; D: TRBD2; J: TRBJ2-1; DNA: TGTGCCAGCAGTGACGGACTAGCGGGAGGGCAGTTCTTC; CDR3: CASSDGLAGGQFF
size: -; V: TRBV3-1/TRBV3-2; D: TRBD2; J: TRBJ2-1; DNA: TGTGCCAGCAGCCAAGTTCCGGCCGGGACTAGAAATAGTGGGTTTAATGAGCAGTTCTTC; CDR3: CASSQVPAGTRNSGFNEQFF
size: -; V: TRBV19; D: -; J: TRBJ2-1; DNA: TGTGCCAGTAGTATTAATCTCGTGGGCGAGCAGTTCTTC; CDR3: CASSINLVGEQFF
size: once; V: TRBV4-3; D: TRBD2; J: TRBJ2-1; DNA: TGCGCCAGCAGCCAGCCAGAAAGGGGACTAGCGGGGGACTACAATGAGCAGTTCTTC; CDR3: CASSQPERGLAGDYNEQFF
size: -; V: TRBV2; D: TRBD1; J: TRBJ2-1; DNA: TGTGCCAACGGACAGGGGGCGCGCTACAATGAGCAGTTCTTC; CDR3: CANGQGARYNEQFF
size: -; V: TRBV19; D: -; J: TRBJ1-2; DNA: TGTGCCAGTAGTATCCGAACCGGGGGGATGAACTATGGCTACACCTTC; CDR3: CASSIRTGGMNYGYTF
size: once; V: TRBV2; D: -; J: TRBJ2-1; DNA: TGTGCCAGCATACCCCCCGGGGGACGGTATGGCAATGAGCAGTTCTTC; CDR3: CASIPPGGRYGNEQFF
size: -; V: TRBV9; D: -; J: TRBJ2-3; DNA: TGTGCCAGCAGCGGACAGCCCTGGACATCTGAGGCAGATACGCAGTATTTT; CDR3: CASSGQPWTSEADTQYF
size: -; V: TRBV2; D: TRBD1; J: TRBJ2-7; DNA: TGTGCCAGCAGCCTCCGGACAGGGGAGCACGAGCAGTACTTC; CDR3: CASSLRTGEHEQYF
size: -; V: TRBV5-1; D: -; J: TRBJ1-3; DNA: TGCGCCAGCAGCTTGTTACAGAATTCCGGAAACACCATATATTTT; CDR3: CASSLLQNSGNTIYF
size: once; V: TRBV7-2; D: -; J: TRBJ2-3; DNA: TGTGCCAGCAGCTTAGGGGGCGGGGGCACAGATACGCAGTATTTT; CDR3: CASSLGGGGTDTQYF
size: -; V: TRBV7-9; D: TRBD2; J: TRBJ2-1; DNA: TGTGCCAGCAGCCCGGAGGTCGGGACTAGCGGGAGGAATGAGCAGTTCTTC; CDR3: CASSPEVGTSGRNEQFF
size: -; V: TRBV11-2; D: -; J: TRBJ1-1; DNA: TGTGCCAGCAGCTCTCCTACGTCCTACTCTGAAGCTTTCTTT; CDR3: CASSSPTSYSEAFF
size: -; V: TRBV19; D: -; J: TRBJ2-7; DNA: TGTGCCAGTTCTCCGGGACTCAGGGGGGAGCAGTACTTC; CDR3: CASSPGLRGEQYF
size: -; V: TRBV27; D: TRBD2; J: TRBJ2-3; DNA: TGTGCCAGCAGTTGGACTAGCGCCACAGATACGCAGTATTTT; CDR3: CASSWTSATDTQYF
size: -; V: TRBV7-2; D: TRBD1; J: TRBJ2-1; DNA: TGTGCCAGCAGCTTAGATGAGGGGGCGAGAAATGAGCAGTTCTTC; CDR3: CASSLDEGARNEQFF
size: -; V: TRBV28; D: TRBD1; J: TRBJ2-7; DNA: TGTGCCAGCATGTCTCTGGCAGGGGGAGTGTACGAGCAGTACTTC; CDR3: CASMSLAGGVYEQYF
size: -; V: TRBV7-8; D: TRBD2; J: TRBJ2-2; DNA: TGTGCCAGCAGCCGGGCTTACGGGAGGCTAGCCACCGGGGAGCTGTTTTTT; CDR3: CASSRAYGRLATGELFF